Reported below is one T cell receptor beta chain. What it recognizes is unknown. This record belongs to a study of identical twins. General study points: While abundant cord blood beta clonotypes carried fewer insertions, memory repertoires showed no such pattern.

TCRdb re-called the 5' RACE reads with MiXCR, one entry per CDR3 protein. The sample has 350,000 to 450,000 distinct CDR3 sequences; approximately 17% are singletons. The sample taken for sequencing was naive T cells sorted from blood. This sequence originates from a man in his fifties or sixties in good health.

CDR3 coding DNA: TGCGCCAGCAGCTCCCCAACAGGGCGGCCGGGGCATGGCTACACCTTC. It is translated as CASSSPTGRPGHGYTF. J is TRBJ1-2 and V is TRBV5-1; a weak D match, TRBD1 (6 bases). Germline V gives CDR1 SGHRS, CDR2 YFSETQ. Trimming shortened V by 3 bases and J by 6 bases, and 21 bases separated the two germline ends. The CDR3 length is 16 residues.